One and the same sample provided the 7 T cell receptor beta chains below, sequenced in a study of T cell responses to AZD1222 COVID-19 vaccine. Produced via immunoSEQ multiplex PCR; TCRdb's table is partial and in-frame only. This table has about 160,000 clones, 92% appearing once. Sequences were derived from peripheral blood, sampled on day 0 of MenACWY control vaccination. The receptors were sampled from an adult in good health.

In regard to this clone: In the same sample, other DNA sequences code for this CDR3. The chain employs TRBV12-3 or TRBV12-4 and TRBJ1-2, with D tentatively TRBD1 (6 bases). There are 13 residues in the CDR3. Trimming took off 4 bases at V and 4 bases at J, with 10 bases between the two ends. The CDR3 nucleotides are TGTGCCAGCAGTTCGTCAGGGGTCTATGGCTACACCTTC. This encodes CASSSSGVYGYTF.

This CDR3 is CASSPYHWGYNEQFF. The DNA of the CDR3 is TGTGCCAGCAGCCCTTATCACTGGGGTTACAATGAGCAGTTCTTC. J is TRBJ2-1 and V is TRBV7-3, with D uncertain. The CDR3 is 15 amino acids. Germline V gives CDR1 SGHTA, CDR2 FQGTGA. Trimming cost V 5 bases and J 4 bases, with 15 bases left between them.

This chain links TRBV5-8 with TRBJ1-2; unclear D gene. Trimming took off 1 base at V and 1 base at J, with 11 bases between the two ends. Germline CDR1 reads SGHTS; CDR2 reads YDEGEE. The CDR3 loop spans 15 amino acids. CDR3 amino acids: CASSLSGRRNYGYTF. CDR3 nucleotides: TGTGCCAGCAGCTTGAGTGGCAGGCGTAACTATGGCTACACCTTC.

The CDR3 is CASIPRGPGQGAVGNTEAFF. The CDR3 region has the DNA TGTGCCAGCATCCCTAGGGGTCCGGGACAGGGAGCGGTTGGGAACACTGAAGCTTTCTTT. V gene TRBV27 combines with J gene TRBJ1-1, with 9 positions matching TRBD1. V shed 7 bases, J shed 1 base, and the junction held 22 bases outside the gene matches. This CDR3 contains 20 residues. Germline V gene sequence: CDR1 MNHEY, CDR2 SMNVEV (reference sequence).

This clone was seen once. The CDR3 region has the DNA TGTGCCAGCAGTGCACCGGGACGGACATATAGCAATCAGCCCCAGCATTTT. Its protein product is CASSAPGRTYSNQPQHF. V and J are TRBV28 and TRBJ1-5, with a possible D match to TRBD1 (5 bases). Germline V gene sequence: CDR1 MDHEN, CDR2 SYDVKM. The V gene lost 5 bases and the J gene lost 0 bases, with 17 bases spanning the gap. The CDR3 is 17 amino acids. Full variable domain (outside the CDR3, taken from reference TRBV28 and TRBJ1-5): DVKVTQSSRYLVKRTGEKVFLECVQDMDHENMFWYRQDPGLGLRLIYFSYDVKMKEKGDIPEGYSVSREKKERFSLILESASTNQTSMYLCASSAPGRTYSNQPQHFGDGTRLSIL.

The V call is TRBV29-1, the J call TRBJ1-1, with 7 bases aligning to TRBD1. V lost 1 base, J lost 5 bases, and 4 bases stayed unmatched. The germline CDR1 and CDR2 sequences are SQVTM and ANQGSEA. CDR3 length: 13 residues. CDR3 nucleotide sequence: TGCAGCGTTGAAGCAGGGGGATGGACTGAAGCTTTCTTT. Protein sequence: CSVEAGGWTEAFF.

The V gene is TRBV25-1, the J gene TRBJ1-4; D ambiguous. Trimming left V 2 bases short and J 8 bases short, with 6 bases between. This CDR3 has 12 amino acids. The germline CDR1 and CDR2 sequences are MGHDK and SYGVNS. The chain's CDR3 is CASSEVREKLFF. CDR3 in DNA: TGTGCCAGCAGTGAAGTGCGCGAAAAACTGTTTTTT.